A single sample is the source of the 10 T cell receptor beta chains below, sequenced in a study of blood T cell repertoires in COVID-19. TCRdb's copy holds only in-frame clones and misses some; the assay was immunoSEQ multiplex PCR. The table includes 150,000 to 200,000 clones, 87% detected once. Sequenced input: peripheral blood. The source is a man aged 55 to 70 with active or convalescent COVID-19.

The chain joins TRBV9 to TRBJ2-3; a possible D gene is TRBD2 (5 bases). Trimming cost V 3 bases and J 0 bases, with 8 bases left between them. Germline CDR1 SGDLS, CDR2 YYNGEE. This CDR3 comprises 14 residues. CDR3 DNA: TGTGCCAGCAGCGGGCGCGGGAGCACAGATACGCAGTATTTT. This sequence encodes CASSGRGSTDTQYF.

The rearrangement uses TRBV5-1 and TRBJ1-4, with a weak D call TRBD1 (6 bases). The CDR3 has 14 amino acids. The V end was cut by 6 bases, the J end by 8 bases, with 17 bases between. Per germline, CDR1 SGHRS and CDR2 YFSETQ. CDR3 protein: CASNLQGWVEKLFF. The CDR3, as DNA: TGCGCCAGCAATCTACAGGGTTGGGTAGAAAAACTGTTTTTT.

This chain joins TRBV5-1 and TRBJ1-4; no definite D call. V lost 3 bases and J lost 8, with 17 bases in between. The germline V gene has CDR1 SGHRS and CDR2 YFSETQ. This CDR3 is built from 15 residues. The CDR3 sequence is CASSSLGSRGEKLFF. CDR3 coding DNA: TGCGCCAGCAGCTCCCTCGGTTCTCGGGGAGAAAAACTGTTTTTT.

V is TRBV7-9 and J is TRBJ1-3; D unresolved. Germline V gene lookup returns CDR1 SEHNR and CDR2 FQNEAQ (reference sequence). This CDR3 comprises 17 residues. Between the trimmed V and J ends, which lost 5 bases and 0 bases, there was a span of 17 bases. The CDR3: CASSASKIISSGNTIYF. Here the CDR3 DNA reads TGTGCCAGCAGCGCGTCGAAAATTATAAGCTCTGGAAACACCATATATTTT.

This rearrangement joins TRBV4-1 to TRBJ2-3; D gene unclear. Trimming cost V 1 base and J 2 bases, with 13 bases left between them. This CDR3 region has 16 residues. The germline V gene encodes CDR1 MGHRA and CDR2 YSYEKL. In DNA form, the CDR3 reads TGCGCCAGCAGCCAAGCGAAAGACACATCCACAGATACGCAGTATTTT. Amino acids: CASSQAKDTSTDTQYF.

This chain connects TRBV29-1 to TRBJ2-2; D remains unclear. Germline values: CDR1 SQVTM, CDR2 ANQGSEA. The CDR3 has 15 residues. V shed 7 bases and J shed 0 bases, with 15 bases lying between them. The CDR3 is CSAAQNPSNTGELFF. In nucleotides, the CDR3 is TGCAGCGCCGCCCAGAATCCCTCGAACACCGGGGAGCTGTTTTTT.

The chain links TRBV13 to TRBJ1-2; 8 nucleotides line up with TRBD1. V was pared by 4 bases and J by 2 bases, with 6 bases of the junction left unmatched. The length of the CDR3 is 15 residues. CDR1 and CDR2 (germline): PRHDT, FYEKMQ (reference sequence). Here the CDR3 reads CASSYGQGGNYGYTF. The CDR3 DNA reads as TGTGCCAGCAGCTACGGACAGGGAGGGAACTATGGCTACACCTTC.

The gene calls are TRBV14 and TRBJ2-2; D is unclear. Germline V gene sequence: CDR1 SGHDN, CDR2 FVKESK. This CDR3 has 16 residues. V was shortened by 1 base and J by 4 bases, with 13 bases between the two germline ends. The CDR3 sequence is CASSQVPLPSTGELFF. DNA for the CDR3: TGTGCCAGCAGCCAAGTCCCCTTGCCGAGCACCGGGGAGCTGTTTTTT.

CDR3 sequence reads: CAWSVLLRHLNTEAFF. The CDR3 bases are TGTGCCTGGAGTGTACTTCTGAGACACTTAAACACTGAAGCTTTCTTT. The chain carries TRBV30 and TRBJ1-1, with D uncertain. From germline, CDR1 is GTSNPN and CDR2 SVGIG (reference sequence). Trimming removed 0 bases at V and 2 bases at J, with 16 bases between. CDR3 size: 16 residues.

The chain combines TRBV21-1 with TRBJ2-5; the DNA was not used to check the table's D call, TRBD2. TRBV21-1 is assigned pseudogene status. The CDR3 is 19 residues long. CDR3 DNA sequence: TGTGCCAGCAGCAAAGCCCCGGGACTAGCGGGTGATAGAAAAGAGACCCAGTACTTC. Translation gives CASSKAPGLAGDRKETQYF.